The next 20 T cell receptor beta chains were all read from a single sample in a study of long-term antiretroviral therapy in people with HIV. At survey level, the immunoSEQ assay was run in its v3.0 version. Generated by immunoSEQ multiplex PCR, the TCRdb table keeps only in-frame clones and is missing some. The sample records 11,000 to 15,000 clones, 88% being singletons. The sequences come from unsorted PBMCs, collected 6.2 years after starting antiretroviral therapy. The receptors were gathered from a man aged 35-49 years with HIV.

This clone was recorded a few times. The chain recombines TRBV6-5 with TRBJ2-2; TRBD1 is a possible D gene (6 bases). Germline CDR1 is MNHEY and CDR2 is SVGAGI. V lost 2 bases to trimming and J lost 6 bases, with 10 bases between them. The CDR3 is 14 amino acids. The CDR3 reads CASSYENRAGELFF. The CDR3, as DNA: TGTGCCAGCAGTTACGAGAACAGGGCCGGGGAGCTGTTTTTT.

In DNA form, the CDR3 reads TGCAGCGTAGCCACTATAAGCCGGGTGGATGGAAACACCATATATTTT. The encoded protein is CSVATISRVDGNTIYF. The V and J genes are TRBV29-1 and TRBJ1-3; D gene unclear. Trimming pared 6 bases from V and 3 bases from J, leaving 21 bases between. The CDR3 totals 16 residues. CDR1 SQVTM and CDR2 ANQGSEA come from the germline V gene.

Details on this clone: Germline is not matched at one junction end, which may reflect a read error. V is TRBV7-7 and J is TRBJ2-5; 7 bases line up with TRBD2. Germline V gene data show CDR1 as SSHAT and CDR2 as FNYEAQ (reference sequence). The CDR3 spans 12 residues. The CDR3 coding sequence is TGTGCTAGCAGCTTGGGGGGGAAGACCCAGTACTTC. As protein: CASSLGGKTQYF. The whole variable domain, remainder taken from reference TRBV7-7 and TRBJ2-5, is GAGVSQSPRYKVTKRGQDVTLRCDPISSHATLYWYQQALGQGPEFLTYFNYEAQPDKSGLPSDRFSAERPEGSISTLTIQRTEQRDSAMYRCASSLGGKTQYFGPGTRLLVL.

The chain uses TRBV6-6 and TRBJ2-7, with D perhaps matching TRBD1 (6 bases). Trimming shortened V by 5 bases and J by 3 bases, and 11 bases separated the two germline ends. This CDR3 comprises 13 residues. Germline CDR1 MNHNY, CDR2 SVGAGI (reference sequence). The CDR3 loop reads CASSVTGSYEQYF. The CDR3 region has the DNA TGTGCCAGCAGTGTCACAGGGAGCTACGAGCAGTACTTC.

This clone was counted once. The chain employs TRBV7-3 and TRBJ1-1, with unresolved D. The CDR3 is 13 residues long. Germline V CDR1 and CDR2: SGHTA, FQGTGA. V was shortened by 1 base and J by 1 base, with 4 bases between the two germline ends. CDR3: CASSLMGNTEAFF. In DNA, the CDR3 is TGTGCCAGCAGCTTAATGGGGAACACTGAAGCTTTCTTT.

V and J are TRBV7-2 and TRBJ1-5; D is uncertain. This CDR3 has 17 residues. Looked up from germline, CDR1 is SGHTA and CDR2 is FQGNSA. Trimming cost V 5 bases and J 6 bases, with 23 bases left between them. The CDR3 nucleotides read TGTGCCAGCAGCCGATTCACGGTCTCCCTAGGGAGTCAGCCCCAGCATTTT. It yields the protein CASSRFTVSLGSQPQHF.

The chain joins TRBV7-8 to TRBJ2-2; 13 bases fit TRBD2. This CDR3 has 16 amino acids. From germline, CDR1 is SGHVS and CDR2 FQNEAQ. J lost 4 bases, V lost 6 bases, and 5 bases had no gene match. The CDR3 nucleotides are TGTGCCAGCAGATTGGGACTAGCGGGGTCCACCGGGGAGCTGTTTTTT. The encoded protein is CASRLGLAGSTGELFF.

The chain couples TRBV6-4 to TRBJ2-1, with 9 bases aligning to TRBD1. This CDR3 is built from 14 residues. Germline V lookup: CDR1 MRHNA, CDR2 SNTAGT. V dropped 5 bases and J dropped 9; count of bases not matched to a gene: 8. The CDR3 protein is CASSKTGGGGEQFF. The CDR3 nucleotides read TGTGCCAGCAGTAAGACAGGGGGTGGCGGTGAGCAGTTCTTC.

This clone is classed as medium-sized. This chain joins TRBV25-1 and TRBJ2-7; D ambiguous. The germline V gene has CDR1 MGHDK and CDR2 SYGVNS. The V end was cut by 1 base, the J end by 3 bases, with 4 bases between. This CDR3 is 12 amino acids long. The CDR3 sequence is CASSESFYEQYF. CDR3 nucleotide sequence: TGTGCCAGCAGTGAATCATTCTACGAGCAGTACTTC.

The sample holds one count of this clone. A far more abundant clone sits one base away, making this likely a read error. The V and J genes are TRBV5-4 and TRBJ1-4, with a weak D call TRBD1 (5 bases). Trimming took 2 bases from V and 7 from J, leaving 15 bases between them. Germline CDR1 is SGHNT and CDR2 is YYREEE (reference sequence). The CDR3 extends over 15 amino acids. The CDR3 DNA reads as TGTGCCAGCAGCTTCGAGGGGTTAAAGGGTGAAAAACTGTTTTTT. It is translated as CASSFEGLKGEKLFF.

The rearrangement links TRBV4-3 to TRBJ1-3, with a possible D match to TRBD1 (6 bases). The ends were cut back, 1 base at V and 0 bases at J, with 7 bases in the middle. The CDR3 runs 15 residues. Per germline, CDR1 LGHNA and CDR2 YSLEER. The CDR3 DNA reads TGCGCCAGCAGCCAAGGGACAGCCTCTGGAAACACCATATATTTT. It codes for CASSQGTASGNTIYF.

Details on this clone: At one of its ends the junction is not consistent with the germline gene, which may arise from a read error. The chain has TRBV2 and TRBJ2-1; D uncertain. Germline loops: CDR1 SNHLY, CDR2 FYNNEI. The CDR3 contains 12 residues. DNA for the CDR3: TGTGCCATCCCCGACTCCAACAATGAGCAGTTCTTC. It translates to CAIPDSNNEQFF.

V gene TRBV28 combines with J gene TRBJ1-4; D is undetermined. V was pared by 5 bases and J by 8 bases, with 9 bases between. Germline V gene data show CDR1 as MDHEN and CDR2 as SYDVKM. The CDR3 loop spans 12 amino acids. For the CDR3, the DNA is TGTGCCAGCAGTCGAGGTTGGGAAAAACTGTTTTTT. The encoded protein is CASSRGWEKLFF.

This chain joins TRBV5-4 and TRBJ2-7, with D possibly being TRBD2 (6 bases). V was trimmed by 4 bases and J by 0 bases, leaving 14 bases between them. Looked up from germline, CDR1 is SGHNT and CDR2 is YYREEE (reference sequence). The CDR3 has 15 residues. CDR3 region: CASSGSGPNSYEQYF. CDR3 DNA: TGTGCCAGCAGCGGAAGCGGGCCAAACTCCTACGAGCAGTACTTC.

This clone has a single count. The chain is built from TRBV11-2 and TRBJ1-5, with 7 bases that match TRBD1. Germline assignment: CDR1 SGHAT and CDR2 FQNNGV. The CDR3 length is 11 residues. V lost 5 bases to trimming and J lost 13 bases; unmatched junction nucleotides: 5. The CDR3 bases are TGTGCCAGCAGCCAAGGGACAGTTCAGCATTTT. Its translation: CASSQGTVQHF.

The V gene is TRBV7-6, the J gene TRBJ2-7; possible D gene TRBD2, 5 bases. V was clipped by 1 base and J by 1 base, with 8 bases between them. The germline CDR1 and CDR2 sequences are SGHVS and FNYEAQ. This CDR3 region has 14 residues. CDR3 DNA sequence: TGTGCCAGCAGCTTAGGTGAGGGATCCTACGAGCAGTACTTC. It encodes CASSLGEGSYEQYF.

The chain has TRBV6-6 and TRBJ1-3; possible D gene TRBD1, 5 bases. Germline lookup yields CDR1 MNHNY and CDR2 SVGAGI (reference sequence). CDR3 size: 15 residues. The V and J ends lost 4 bases and 2 bases respectively, with 12 bases between them. CDR3 coding DNA: TGTGCCAGCAGTTTCGACAGCCTCCCTGGAAACACCATATATTTT. Protein: CASSFDSLPGNTIYF.

The chain employs TRBV27 and TRBJ1-3; 7 nucleotides agree with TRBD1. This CDR3 is built from 15 residues. The V gene end was trimmed by 2 bases and the J gene end by 0 bases; junction bases not matched to a gene: 1. Germline V lookup: CDR1 MNHEY, CDR2 SMNVEV (reference sequence). CDR3 protein: CASSLTGVSGNTIYF. CDR3 nucleotides: TGTGCCAGCAGTTTAACAGGGGTCTCTGGAAACACCATATATTTT.

J is TRBJ2-7 and V is TRBV2, with 9 bases lining up with TRBD1. The CDR3 contains 15 residues. Germline V gene data show CDR1 as SNHLY and CDR2 as FYNNEI. The ends lost 5 bases at V and 6 bases at J; junction bases unmatched: 11. CDR3 DNA: TGTGCCAGCAGTTCCGGGACAGGGTCGCTGGTCGAGCAGTACTTC. This translates into CASSSGTGSLVEQYF.

The CDR3 loop is CASRVAIGTTNNEQFF. As DNA, the CDR3 is TGCGCCAGCCGGGTAGCAATAGGGACTACCAACAATGAGCAGTTCTTC. This chain connects TRBV10-2 to TRBJ2-1; 7 bases are a match to TRBD2. Germline trimming cut 8 bases from V and 5 bases from J; bases unmatched to any gene: 15. Germline V lookup: CDR1 WSHSY, CDR2 SAAADI. CDR3 size: 16 residues.